Listed below are T cell receptor beta chains from one sample, sequenced in a study of CD8 T cells in Susac syndrome. TCRdb reprocessed the immunoSEQ multiplex PCR reads with MiXCR, giving one entry per CDR3 protein. The sample records 100,000 or so distinct CDR3 sequences, 80% to 95% being singletons. Material: CD4+ T cells from PBMCs. These receptor sequences come from a human donor in good health. The CDR3 runs from the conserved cysteine through the conserved F or W. Fields, in order: clone size, D gene, J gene, V gene, CDR3 protein, CDR3 DNA. D genes are given only for firm matches. A row's size may be missing; if present it is once, few, many or a size class.

. | . | TRBJ2-7 | TRBV6-5 | CASSSGTRPSSYEQYF | TGTGCCAGCAGTTCTGGGACTCGCCCCAGCTCCTACGAGCAGTACTTC
. | . | TRBJ2-1 | TRBV19 | CASSILSPYNEQFF | TGTGCCAGTAGTATCCTAAGCCCCTACAATGAGCAGTTCTTC
. | TRBD1 | TRBJ2-1 | TRBV5-6 | CASSPGQAALRAQFF | TGTGCCAGCAGCCCCGGACAGGCGGCTCTCCGGGCGCAGTTCTTC
once | . | TRBJ2-1 | TRBV19 | CASSISSGIYNEQFF | TGTGCCAGTAGTATAAGTAGCGGCATATACAATGAGCAGTTCTTC
. | . | TRBJ1-3 | TRBV7-9 | CASSSGTSGNTIYF | TGTGCCAGCAGCTCGGGGACCTCTGGAAACACCATATATTTT
few | . | TRBJ1-1 | TRBV6-5 | CASSSGPNTEAFF | TGTGCCAGCAGTTCCGGCCCGAACACTGAAGCTTTCTTT
. | TRBD1 | TRBJ1-2 | TRBV3-1 | CASSPRQGYYGYTF | TGTGCCAGCAGCCCGCGACAGGGGTACTATGGCTACACCTTC
. | . | TRBJ1-1 | TRBV12-3/TRBV12-4 | CASSFSELGGAFF | TGTGCCAGCAGTTTCTCGGAATTGGGAGGAGCTTTCTTT
. | . | TRBJ1-2 | TRBV7-2 | CASSRDRHGYTF | TGTGCCAGCAGCCGCGACAGGCATGGCTACACCTTC
. | . | TRBJ2-3 | TRBV5-1 | CASSFTASTDTQYF | TGCGCCAGCAGCTTTACAGCGAGCACAGATACGCAGTATTTT
. | TRBD1 | TRBJ1-2 | TRBV6-1 | CASYTGGLGYTF | TGTGCCAGTTACACAGGGGGGCTTGGCTACACCTTC
. | . | TRBJ2-5 | TRBV7-9 | CASSLGLGGETQYF | TGTGCCAGCAGCTTAGGGTTAGGAGGAGAGACCCAGTACTTC
. | . | TRBJ2-7 | TRBV20-1 | CSAPKGGTRHYEQYF | TGCAGTGCCCCTAAAGGGGGGACAAGACACTACGAGCAGTACTTC
. | TRBD1 | TRBJ1-2 | TRBV2 | CASSERTGANYGYTF | TGTGCCAGCAGTGAGAGAACAGGGGCCAACTATGGCTACACCTTC
. | TRBD2 | TRBJ2-2 | TRBV12-3/TRBV12-4 | CASSLFPTSGSLTGELFF | TGTGCCAGCAGTTTATTCCCGACTAGCGGGAGTTTGACCGGGGAGCTGTTTTTT
once | . | TRBJ1-6 | TRBV2 | CASNEGAGSPLHF | TGTGCCAGCAATGAGGGCGCAGGGTCACCCCTCCACTTT
. | . | TRBJ2-6 | TRBV7-7 | CASSSRAGANVLTF | TGTGCTAGCAGCTCCCGGGCAGGGGCCAACGTCCTGACTTTC
. | . | TRBJ2-2 | TRBV7-9 | CASSFMIGGTGELFF | TGTGCCAGCAGCTTCATGATTGGGGGCACCGGGGAGCTGTTTTTT
. | TRBD1 | TRBJ1-6 | TRBV3-1 | CASGQGDNSPLHF | TGTGCCAGCGGACAGGGGGATAATTCACCCCTCCACTTT
. | . | TRBJ2-1 | TRBV20-1 | CSATRETRNEQFF | TGCAGTGCCACTAGGGAGACGCGCAATGAGCAGTTCTTC
. | . | TRBJ1-2 | TRBV7-2 | CASSLDLADYGYTF | TGTGCCAGCAGCTTAGACTTGGCAGACTATGGCTACACCTTC
. | . | TRBJ2-5 | TRBV29-1 | CSGVGQETQYF | TGCAGCGGCGTCGGGCAAGAGACCCAGTACTTC
. | TRBD1 | TRBJ2-7 | TRBV4-3 | CASSQSAGGALPHEQYF | TGCGCCAGCAGCCAATCCGCAGGGGGCGCGCTTCCCCACGAGCAGTACTTC
. | . | TRBJ2-3 | TRBV2 | CARRGPDTDTQYF | TGTGCCAGGCGGGGGCCTGACACAGATACGCAGTATTTT
. | TRBD1 | TRBJ1-6 | TRBV5-4 | CASSLEGGGSPLHF | TGTGCCAGCAGCTTGGAAGGGGGCGGATCACCCCTCCACTTT
. | TRBD2 | TRBJ2-3 | TRBV5-4 | CASSPGGRTDTQYF | TGTGCCAGCAGCCCCGGGGGGAGGACAGATACGCAGTATTTT
. | TRBD1 | TRBJ1-1 | TRBV7-2 | CASTSRGTGHTEAFF | TGTGCCAGCACCTCTCGGGGGACAGGGCACACTGAAGCTTTCTTT
. | . | TRBJ1-5 | TRBV6-2/TRBV6-3 | CASSRLGQPDNQPQHF | TGTGCCAGCAGTCGACTAGGACAGCCAGACAATCAGCCCCAGCATTTT
once | TRBD2 | TRBJ2-1 | TRBV7-2 | CASSSRTSGRTSEQFF | TGTGCCAGCAGCTCGCGGACTAGCGGGAGGACGAGTGAGCAGTTCTTC
. | . | TRBJ2-3 | TRBV7-2 | CASSPRGLDTQYF | TGTGCCAGCAGCCCACGGGGGCTAGATACGCAGTATTTT
. | TRBD1 | TRBJ1-2 | TRBV7-2 | CASSLAGTGIPSDGYTF | TGTGCCAGCAGCTTAGCCGGGACAGGGATCCCCTCAGATGGCTACACCTTC
. | TRBD1 | TRBJ2-7 | TRBV20-1 | CSARETGNYEQYF | TGCAGTGCTAGAGAGACAGGGAATTACGAGCAGTACTTC
. | . | TRBJ2-1 | TRBV7-3 | CASSEGAWSYNEQFF | TGTGCCAGCAGCGAAGGGGCTTGGTCCTACAATGAGCAGTTCTTC